The 21 T cell receptor beta chains listed next were all sequenced from one sample in a study of blood T cells in healthy people across ages. Next came a second PCR, run for about 7 to 12 cycles, which used a sample-barcoded 5' primer along with a J-beta primer mix. In TCRdb, the 5' RACE reads were re-called with MiXCR into one record per CDR3 protein. The table lists some 790,000 distinct CDR3 sequences, more than 25% of them singletons. The sample consisted of blood. These receptor sequences come from a woman at least 80 years old in good health.

This clonotype has at least ten counts. This chain uses TRBV11-2 with TRBJ1-4; D remains ambiguous. CDR1 is SGHAT, CDR2 FQNNGV, per germline. This CDR3 has 15 residues. V was pared by 0 bases and J by 0 bases, with 5 bases between. CDR3 sequence: CASSLDAATNEKLFF. The CDR3 DNA reads as TGTGCCAGCAGCTTAGATGCGGCAACTAATGAAAAACTGTTTTTT.

To note about this clonotype: The junction departs from the called germline gene at one end, perhaps through a read error. This sequence joins TRBV6-5 and TRBJ1-6, with D tentatively TRBD1 (6 bases). The CDR3 runs 15 residues. Per germline, CDR1 MNHEY and CDR2 SVGAGI. As DNA, the CDR3 is TGTGCCAGCAGTCCCTCGGGGGGCACTAATTTACCCCTCCACTTT. It yields the protein CASSPSGGTNLPLHF.

Regarding this clonotype: A read error is possible here, since a much larger clone lies one base away. The V and J genes are TRBV12-3 or TRBV12-4 and TRBJ2-1; perhaps TRBD1 as D (5 bases). The DNA end is a closer match to TRBJ2-7, so the J assignment may be wrong. This CDR3 contains 15 residues. The CDR3 here is CASSPRAATYNEQYF. In nucleotides, the CDR3 is TGTGCCAGCAGTCCCAGGGCGGCTACCTACAATGAGCAGTACTTC.

Of note for this clonotype: This may be a read error, as it is one base from a much larger clone. V usage is TRBV7-2 and J usage is TRBJ1-2; a weak D match, TRBD1 (5 bases). Germline assignment: CDR1 SGHTA and CDR2 FQGNSA. The CDR3 has 16 residues. The CDR3, as DNA: TGTGCCAGCAGCTTGGCTACAGTTGGGGGTTTTGGTGGCTGCACCTTC. Protein product: CASSLATVGGFGGCTF.

In its sample, this clonotype was seen many times. J is TRBJ2-4 and V is TRBV20-1, with D unclear. V lost 5 bases to trimming and J lost 5 bases, with 7 bases between them. Germline V gene lookup returns CDR1 DFQATT and CDR2 SNEGSKA (reference sequence). The CDR3 has 11 amino acids. CDR3 nucleotides: TGCAGTGCTGGGGTCCAAAACATTCAGTACTTC. Translated: CSAGVQNIQYF.

This chain links TRBV2 with TRBJ2-7; 8 bases are shared with TRBD2. The CDR3 runs to 16 residues. With 2 bases clipped from V and 2 bases from J, the junction kept 8 bases outside the gene matches. Germline CDR1 and CDR2: SNHLY and FYNNEI. The CDR3 DNA reads TGTGCCAGCAGTGAAAGTAGTAGCGGGGCGACCTACGAGCAGTACTTC. It yields the protein CASSESSSGATYEQYF.

A few counts support this clonotype. This sequence joins TRBV15 and TRBJ2-3; 8 positions agree with TRBD2. Per the germline V gene, CDR1 is LNHNV and CDR2 is YYDKDF (reference sequence). The CDR3 consists of 18 residues. Trimming took 5 bases from V and 1 from J; bases not matched to a gene: 14. Here the CDR3 reads CATSRPRGIGRGTDTQYF. In DNA, the CDR3 is TGTGCCACCAGCCGTCCGAGAGGGATCGGGAGGGGCACAGATACGCAGTATTTT.

The chain recombines TRBV11-3 with TRBJ1-6; TRBD1 agrees at 9 bases. The germline V gene encodes CDR1 SGHNT and CDR2 YENEEA. With 2 bases clipped from V and 10 bases from J, the junction kept 9 bases outside the gene matches. This CDR3 has 16 amino acids. The chain's CDR3 is CASSLISRDRVSPLHF. CDR3 nucleotides: TGTGCCAGCAGCTTAATCAGCCGGGACAGGGTCTCACCCCTCCACTTT.

On this clonotype itself: This may be a read error: a much more frequent sequence differs by one nucleotide. V and J are TRBV5-1 and TRBJ1-2; 7 bases are a match to TRBD1. The CDR3 covers 13 residues. Germline V gene data show CDR1 as SGHRS and CDR2 as YFSETQ. CDR3 protein: CASSFDRDYGHTF. CDR3 in DNA: TGCGCCAGCAGCTTCGACAGGGACTATGGCCACACCTTC.

This clonotype was picked up a small number of times. The J gene is TRBJ1-3, the V gene TRBV10-3; 7 nucleotides line up with TRBD1. CDR3 length: 14 amino acids. With 6 bases clipped from V and 2 bases from J, the junction kept 4 bases outside the gene matches. Germline V gene lookup returns CDR1 ENHRY and CDR2 SYGVKD. CDR3 sequence: CAIRDDRAGNTIYF. CDR3 DNA: TGTGCCATCAGGGACGACAGGGCTGGAAACACCATATATTTT.

This rearrangement joins TRBV30 to TRBJ2-3, with D maybe TRBD2 (5 bases). The CDR3 length is 14 residues. Germline values: CDR1 GTSNPN, CDR2 SVGIG (reference sequence). Trimming took 1 base from V and 3 from J, leaving 11 bases between them. The CDR3 here is CAWSAGWRTDTQYF. CDR3 bases: TGTGCCTGGAGTGCCGGGTGGAGGACAGATACGCAGTATTTT.

The chain recombines TRBV20-1 with TRBJ2-7, with TRBD2 identical over 9 bases. The CDR3 is made up of 14 amino acids. CDR1 and CDR2 from the germline V gene are DFQATT and SNEGSKA (reference sequence). With V trimmed by 2 bases and J by 4 bases, 6 bases remained unmatched. The CDR3 bases are TGCAGTGCTAGATCGGCTAGCGGGATTTACGAGCAGTACTTC. Translation: CSARSASGIYEQYF.

This clonotype came up many times. This chain joins TRBV9 and TRBJ2-7; perhaps D is TRBD1 or TRBD2 (6 bases each). Germline V gene sequence: CDR1 SGDLS, CDR2 YYNGEE. Trimming removed 0 bases from V and 2 bases from J, with 12 bases in between. The CDR3 length is 15 residues. This CDR3 reads CASSVGGGGPYEQYF. In DNA form, the CDR3 reads TGTGCCAGCAGCGTAGGAGGAGGGGGACCCTACGAGCAGTACTTC.

This clonotype has at least ten counts. V and J are TRBV11-2 and TRBJ2-1; 10 nucleotides match TRBD2. V gave up 1 base and J gave up 9 bases; unmatched junction bases: 6. The CDR3 consists of 15 residues. Germline loops: CDR1 SGHAT, CDR2 FQNNGV. CDR3 bases: TGTGCCAGCAGCTTAGCCCAGCGGGGGGGCCGTGAGCAGTTCTTC. Translated: CASSLAQRGGREQFF.

Comments on this clonotype: With a much larger clone just one base away, this may be a read error. V is TRBV3-1 and J is TRBJ2-1, with D perhaps matching TRBD2 (5 bases). The length of the CDR3 is 14 residues. Germline-derived CDR1 and CDR2 are LGHDT and YNNKEL (reference sequence). Written as DNA, the CDR3 is TGTGCCAGCAGCCAAAAACTTGAGGGCAATGGGCAGTTCTTC. Encoded protein: CASSQKLEGNGQFF.

Ten or more counts support this clonotype. This chain links TRBV12-3 or TRBV12-4 with TRBJ2-3, with 9 bases identical to TRBD2. V lost 1 base, J lost 6 bases, and 5 bases stayed unmatched. The CDR3 has 15 residues. The DNA for the CDR3 is TGTGCCAGCAGTTTAGGCGGGGGGGCATTGGATACGCAGTATTTT. This gives the protein CASSLGGGALDTQYF.

This clonotype was recorded many times. This chain connects TRBV6-2 or TRBV6-3 to TRBJ2-6, with TRBD1 identical over 8 bases. CDR1 is MNHEY and CDR2 is SVGEGT in the germline V gene. With 3 bases clipped from V and 4 bases from J, the junction kept 5 bases outside the gene matches. This CDR3 comprises 16 residues. Written as DNA, the CDR3 is TGTGCCAGCAGTTATCAGGGGGCGCAAGGGGCCAACGTCCTGACTTTC. Translating gives CASSYQGAQGANVLTF.

This clonotype came up many times. The chain employs TRBV7-2 and TRBJ2-1, with 15 nucleotides matching TRBD2. There are 17 residues in the CDR3. Per germline, CDR1 SGHTA and CDR2 FQGNSA. With 4 bases clipped from V and 7 bases from J, the junction kept 8 bases outside the gene matches. CDR3 nucleotides: TGTGCCAGCAGCTACCACGGACTAGCGGGGGGGTGGAATGAGCAGTTCTTC. It translates to CASSYHGLAGGWNEQFF.

In this sample, this clonotype turned up many times. The chain carries TRBV4-3 and TRBJ2-5; TRBD1 might be the D (5 bases). Trimming pared 3 bases from V and 4 bases from J, leaving 15 bases between. The CDR3 sequence is 15 residues long. Germline assignment: CDR1 LGHNA and CDR2 YSLEER. The CDR3 coding sequence is TGCGCCAGCAGCCAGAGAGCTAAAAGGGGAGAGACCCAGTACTTC. Its translation is CASSQRAKRGETQYF.

The gene calls are TRBV2 and TRBJ2-2; D may correspond to TRBD1 or TRBD2 (6 bases each). The germline V and J ends were trimmed by 5 bases and 8 bases, with 12 bases remaining between them. The CDR3 is 13 amino acids. From germline, CDR1 is SNHLY and CDR2 FYNNEI. The CDR3 protein is CASSQGTPGELFF. CDR3 bases: TGTGCCAGCAGTCAGGGGACTCCGGGGGAGCTGTTTTTT. Using reference TRBV2 and TRBJ2-2 for the parts outside the CDR3, the full variable domain is EPEVTQTPSHQVTQMGQEVILRCVPISNHLYFYWYRQILGQKVEFLVSFYNNEISEKSEIFDDQFSVERPDGSNFTLKIRSTKLEDSAMYFCASSQGTPGELFFGEGSRLTVL.

This clonotype has ten or more counts. V is TRBV7-9 and J is TRBJ2-1, with a possible D match to TRBD1 (5 bases). CDR1 and CDR2 from the germline V gene are SEHNR and FQNEAQ (reference sequence). The V gene lost 4 bases and the J gene lost 6 bases, with 7 bases spanning the gap. This CDR3 is 12 amino acids long. The CDR3 reads CASSWGLNEQFF. The CDR3 DNA reads TGTGCCAGCAGCTGGGGCCTCAATGAGCAGTTCTTC. Based on the CDR3 plus reference TRBV7-9 and TRBJ2-1, the full variable domain is DTGVSQNPRHKITKRGQNVTFRCDPISEHNRLYWYRQTLGQGPEFLTYFQNEAQLEKSRLLSDRFSAERPKGSFSTLEIQRTEQGDSAMYLCASSWGLNEQFFGPGTRLTVL.